These 19 T cell receptor beta chains came from one sample sequenced in a study of early T cells in non-severe SARS-CoV-2 infection. TCRdb passed the 5' RACE reads through MiXCR, listing each CDR3 protein once. The data contain 75,000 to 95,000 distinct CDR3 sequences, around 16% of them seen just once; the ten biggest clones take up just over 5%. The sequencing used whole blood, collected at baseline. These receptors originate from an adult who was a healthcare worker with PCR-confirmed SARS-CoV-2 infection or an uninfected control (not recorded which).

Only a few counts were recorded for this clonotype. The V and J genes are TRBV10-2 and TRBJ2-7; 9 bases match TRBD1. Germline CDR1 is WSHSY and CDR2 is SAAADI. The CDR3 has 16 residues. The V segment lost 5 bases and the J segment 2 bases; nucleotides outside the gene matches: 10. This CDR3 is CASSLTGGNTPYEQYF. CDR3 DNA sequence: TGCGCCAGCAGTCTGACAGGGGGAAATACACCCTACGAGCAGTACTTC.

V usage is TRBV5-8 and J usage is TRBJ2-1; 10 bases fit TRBD2. The germline V gene has CDR1 SGHTS and CDR2 YDEGEE. This CDR3 spans 19 amino acids. V trimming: 1 base; J trimming: 4 bases; junction bases outside the gene matches: 14. In DNA, the CDR3 is TGTGCCAGCAGCTTGAGCATTCTAGCGGGAGTTACGCAATACAATGAGCAGTTCTTC. Translating it yields CASSLSILAGVTQYNEQFF.

CDR3 in DNA: TGTGCCAGCAGTCGGACAGCGGGAAGGGATCAGCCCCAGCATTTT. This translates into CASSRTAGRDQPQHF. V is TRBV12-3 or TRBV12-4 and J is TRBJ1-5, with TRBD1 as a possible D gene (6 bases). The CDR3 covers 15 residues. V was cut by 5 bases and J by 5 bases, with 16 bases left in between.

The chain has TRBV2 and TRBJ1-2, with TRBD1 matching 10 bases. From germline, CDR1 is SNHLY and CDR2 FYNNEI. The ends lost 4 bases at V and 8 bases at J; junction bases unmatched: 4. The CDR3 is 13 amino acids. CDR3 loop: CASSGDRGQGYTF. The CDR3 region has the DNA TGTGCCAGCAGTGGCGACAGGGGGCAAGGCTACACCTTC.

This clonotype was counted ten times or more. The chain links TRBV18 to TRBJ2-2; D is ambiguous. V was clipped by 1 base and J by 2 bases, with 8 bases between them. The CDR3 loop spans 15 amino acids. Looked up from germline, CDR1 is KGHSH and CDR2 is LQKENI. The DNA of the CDR3 is TGTGCCAGCTCACCACAAAAGATTAACACCGGGGAGCTGTTTTTT. This codes for CASSPQKINTGELFF. The whole variable domain, remainder taken from reference TRBV18 and TRBJ2-2, is NAGVMQNPRHLVRRRGQEARLRCSPMKGHSHVYWYRQLPEEGLKFMVYLQKENIIDESGMPKERFSAEFPKEGPSILRIQQVVRGDSAAYFCASSPQKINTGELFFGEGSRLTVL.

The table lists this clonotype with many counts. The genes are TRBV5-6 and TRBJ1-5; D possibly corresponds to TRBD1 (5 bases). The CDR3 is 15 amino acids. V was pared by 6 bases and J by 6 bases, with 19 bases between. From germline, CDR1 is SGHDT and CDR2 YYEEEE. The CDR3 loop is CASTLSRGYGQPQHF. CDR3 bases: TGTGCCAGCACCCTGTCCCGGGGCTACGGTCAGCCCCAGCATTTT.

The CDR3 sequence is CASSLASGSETQYF. In DNA, the CDR3 is TGCGCCAGCAGCTTGGCTAGCGGGAGTGAGACCCAGTACTTC. V usage is TRBV5-1 and J usage is TRBJ2-5; TRBD2 matches at 10 bases. The V segment lost 0 bases and the J segment 5 bases; nucleotides outside the gene matches: 1. The CDR3 spans 14 residues. Germline loops: CDR1 SGHRS, CDR2 YFSETQ. Drawing the rest from reference TRBV5-1 and TRBJ2-5, the complete variable domain is KAGVTQTPRYLIKTRGQQVTLSCSPISGHRSVSWYQQTPGQGLQFLFEYFSETQRNKGNFPGRFSGRQFSNSRSEMNVSTLELGDSALYLCASSLASGSETQYFGPGTRLLVL.

V gene TRBV15 combines with J gene TRBJ1-1; D unclear. Per germline, CDR1 LNHNV and CDR2 YYDKDF (reference sequence). The ends were cut back, 0 bases at V and 1 base at J, with 6 bases in the middle. This CDR3 comprises 14 residues. The DNA for the CDR3 is TGTGCCACCAGCAGAGATCTGGCGAACACTGAAGCTTTCTTT. It is translated as CATSRDLANTEAFF.

This clonotype was detected a few times. The chain joins TRBV3-1 to TRBJ1-1, with 9 bases that match TRBD1. Germline assignment: CDR1 LGHDT and CDR2 YNNKEL (reference sequence). With V trimmed by 3 bases and J by 3 bases, 8 bases remained unmatched. This CDR3 is 16 amino acids long. The CDR3 reads CASSQPGQGHYTEAFF. The CDR3 nucleotides read TGTGCCAGCAGCCAGCCGGGACAGGGACATTACACTGAAGCTTTCTTT.

V gene TRBV14 combines with J gene TRBJ2-5, with 7 bases that match TRBD1. Germline CDR1 is SGHDN and CDR2 is FVKESK. J lost 7 bases, V lost 3 bases, and 8 bases had no gene match. The CDR3 contains 14 residues. CDR3 bases: TGTGCCAGCAGCCAGGCTGGGCCAGGGGGGACCCAGTACTTC. It is translated as CASSQAGPGGTQYF.

This clonotype has a count of ten or more. The J gene is TRBJ2-2, the V gene TRBV12-3 or TRBV12-4, with 9 bases fitting TRBD2. V shed 6 bases and J 4 bases; nucleotides not matched to a gene: 6. The CDR3 length is 15 residues. CDR3 in amino acids: CASSLSGRSTGELFF. CDR3 sequence (DNA): TGTGCCAGCAGCCTTAGCGGGAGAAGCACCGGGGAGCTGTTTTTT.

The chain is built from TRBV28 and TRBJ1-1, with D perhaps TRBD1 (6 bases). The V gene's germline CDR1 is MDHEN and CDR2 SYDVKM. CDR3 length equals 13 residues. The V gene lost 3 bases and the J gene lost 8 bases, with 13 bases spanning the gap. This CDR3 is CASSFGRGREAFF. The CDR3 DNA reads as TGTGCCAGCAGTTTTGGCAGGGGCCGGGAAGCTTTCTTT.

The V and J genes are TRBV29-1 and TRBJ2-3; D is unclear. Germline CDR1 reads SQVTM; CDR2 reads ANQGSEA. The CDR3 spans 13 residues. Trimming shortened V by 6 bases and J by 0 bases, and 10 bases separated the two germline ends. CDR3 amino acids: CSVSPLSTDTQYF. The CDR3 DNA is TGCAGCGTCTCGCCCCTGAGCACAGATACGCAGTATTTT.

CDR3 amino acids: CASSLGRTELFF. CDR3 in DNA: TGTGCCAGCAGCTTAGGCAGAACGGAGCTGTTTTTT. The genes are TRBV7-9 and TRBJ2-2; no reliable D call. The CDR3 consists of 12 residues. Trimming shortened V by 1 base and J by 10 bases, and 7 bases separated the two germline ends. CDR1 SEHNR and CDR2 FQNEAQ come from the germline V gene (reference sequence).

This clonotype has at least ten counts. This sequence joins TRBV12-3 or TRBV12-4 and TRBJ1-3; 7 nucleotides line up with TRBD1. This CDR3 contains 15 residues. The junction had 7 bases not matched to a gene; V was cut back by 5 bases and J by 3 bases. The CDR3 reads CASSAQGTIGNTIYF. In nucleotides, the CDR3 is TGTGCCAGCAGTGCACAGGGGACCATTGGAAACACCATATATTTT.

The chain combines TRBV3-1 with TRBJ2-7; D might be TRBD2 (5 bases). The V end lost 4 bases, the J end lost 2 bases, and 9 bases lay between the germline ends. Germline CDR1 is LGHDT and CDR2 is YNNKEL (reference sequence). The CDR3 runs 13 residues. CDR3 DNA: TGTGCCAGCAGCCTAGCGTCTCCCTACGAGCAGTACTTC. Its protein product is CASSLASPYEQYF.

The V gene is TRBV10-2, the J gene TRBJ2-7; D not resolved. The V and J ends lost 3 bases and 4 bases respectively, with 13 bases between them. The CDR3 is made up of 14 amino acids. Germline V gene data show CDR1 as WSHSY and CDR2 as SAAADI. In DNA form, the CDR3 reads TGCGCCAGCAGTGAAGGTAGATTCGGGTACGAGCAGTACTTC. Amino acids: CASSEGRFGYEQYF.

The V call is TRBV5-1, the J call TRBJ2-7; D call uncertain. Germline V lookup: CDR1 SGHRS, CDR2 YFSETQ. V was shortened by 1 base and J by 4 bases, with 21 bases between the two germline ends. The CDR3 has 17 residues. CDR3 region: CASSLRINPETLYEQYF. CDR3 sequence (DNA): TGCGCCAGCAGCTTGCGAATTAATCCCGAGACCTTGTACGAGCAGTACTTC. The variable domain in full, completed from reference TRBV5-1 and TRBJ2-7, reads KAGVTQTPRYLIKTRGQQVTLSCSPISGHRSVSWYQQTPGQGLQFLFEYFSETQRNKGNFPGRFSGRQFSNSRSEMNVSTLELGDSALYLCASSLRINPETLYEQYFGPGTRLTVT.

The V gene is TRBV4-1, the J gene TRBJ2-7, with TRBD2 matching over 9 bases. The length of the CDR3 is 14 residues. With V trimmed by 4 bases and J by 4 bases, 5 bases remained unmatched. Germline V gives CDR1 MGHRA, CDR2 YSYEKL. The CDR3 DNA sequence: TGCGCCAGCAGCCGTAGCGGGAGTCTGTACGAGCAGTACTTC. This translates into CASSRSGSLYEQYF.